The present T cell receptor (beta chain) was sequenced within a study of prognosis after radiotherapy for stage I lung cancer. TCR beta CDR3 was amplified from genomic DNA by two-round multiplex PCR. Primers specific to each TRBV and TRBJ gene drove first-round PCR. TCRdb independently ran MiXCR on the multiplex PCR reads; one entry per CDR3 protein. The sample includes under 55,000 distinct CDR3 sequences, about 32% of them seen just once. There are many counts of this clonotype. The CDR3 sequence is 12 residues long. The germline CDR1 and CDR2 sequences are KGHSH and LQKENI. Trimming shortened V by 2 bases and J by 6 bases, and 8 bases separated the two germline ends.

This TCR derives from a donor over 45 with non-small cell lung cancer. V and J are TRBV18 and TRBJ2-7; tentative D call: TRBD1 (5 bases). The input for sequencing was PBMCs, taken before or after stereotactic body radiation therapy (not recorded which). The CDR3: CASSPGASEQYF. The CDR3 DNA is TGTGCCAGCTCACCAGGGGCCTCCGAGCAGTACTTC.